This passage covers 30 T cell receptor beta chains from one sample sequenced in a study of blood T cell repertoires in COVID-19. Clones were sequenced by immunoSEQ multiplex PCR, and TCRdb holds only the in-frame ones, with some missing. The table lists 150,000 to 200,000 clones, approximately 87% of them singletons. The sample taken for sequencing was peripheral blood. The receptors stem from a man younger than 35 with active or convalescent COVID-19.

CDR3 in amino acids: CASSHGELAGAQETQYF. The CDR3 region has the DNA TGCGCCAGCAGCCATGGGGAACTAGCGGGGGCACAAGAGACCCAGTACTTC. This chain joins TRBV4-1 and TRBJ2-5; 11 positions match TRBD2. The CDR3 contains 17 residues. CDR1 and CDR2 (germline): MGHRA, YSYEKL. The trim removed 3 bases at V and 2 bases at J, leaving 8 bases unmatched.

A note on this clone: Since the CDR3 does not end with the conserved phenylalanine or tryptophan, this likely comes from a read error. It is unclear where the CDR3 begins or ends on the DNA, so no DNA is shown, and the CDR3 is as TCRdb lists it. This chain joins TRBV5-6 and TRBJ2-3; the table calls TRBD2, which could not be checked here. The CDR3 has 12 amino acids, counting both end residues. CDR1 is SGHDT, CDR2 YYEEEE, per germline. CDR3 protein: CASSRLPGLAVC.

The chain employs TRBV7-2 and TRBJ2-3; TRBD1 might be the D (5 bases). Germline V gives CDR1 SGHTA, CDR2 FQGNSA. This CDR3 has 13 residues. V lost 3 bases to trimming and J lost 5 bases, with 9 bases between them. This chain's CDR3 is CASSFTRVDTQYF. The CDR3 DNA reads TGTGCCAGCAGCTTCACCAGGGTAGATACGCAGTATTTT.

The CDR3 sequence: CSASSGPADTQYF. Written as DNA, the CDR3 is TGCAGTGCTAGTTCGGGTCCCGCAGATACGCAGTATTTT. V is TRBV20-1 and J is TRBJ2-3; D gene unclear. CDR3 length equals 13 residues. Germline V gene sequence: CDR1 DFQATT, CDR2 SNEGSKA (reference sequence). The V gene lost 3 bases and the J gene lost 4 bases, with 11 bases spanning the gap.

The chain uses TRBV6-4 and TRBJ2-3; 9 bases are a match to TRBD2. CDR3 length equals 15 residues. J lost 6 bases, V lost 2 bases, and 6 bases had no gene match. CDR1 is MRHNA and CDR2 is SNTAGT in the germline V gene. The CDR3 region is CASSDPTSGEDTQYF. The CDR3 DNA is TGTGCCAGCAGTGACCCGACTAGCGGTGAGGATACGCAGTATTTT.

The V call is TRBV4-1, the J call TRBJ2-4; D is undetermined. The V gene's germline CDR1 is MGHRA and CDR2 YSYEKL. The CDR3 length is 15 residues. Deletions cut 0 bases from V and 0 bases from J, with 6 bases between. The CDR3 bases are TGCGCCAGCAGCCAAGAACCGGGAGCCAAAAACATTCAGTACTTC. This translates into CASSQEPGAKNIQYF.

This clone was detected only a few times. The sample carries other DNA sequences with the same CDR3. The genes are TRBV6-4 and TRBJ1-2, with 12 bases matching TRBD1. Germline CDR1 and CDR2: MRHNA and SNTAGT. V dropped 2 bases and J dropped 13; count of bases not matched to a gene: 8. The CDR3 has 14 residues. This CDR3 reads CASSDTPGQGACTF. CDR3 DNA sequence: TGTGCCAGCAGTGACACGCCGGGACAGGGGGCCTGCACCTTC.

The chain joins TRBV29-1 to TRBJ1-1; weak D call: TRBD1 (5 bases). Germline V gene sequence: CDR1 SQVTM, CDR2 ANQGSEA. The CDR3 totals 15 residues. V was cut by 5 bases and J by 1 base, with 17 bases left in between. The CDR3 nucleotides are TGCAGCGTTTTTTTTAGAGACAGATCGAACACTGAAGCTTTCTTT. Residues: CSVFFRDRSNTEAFF.

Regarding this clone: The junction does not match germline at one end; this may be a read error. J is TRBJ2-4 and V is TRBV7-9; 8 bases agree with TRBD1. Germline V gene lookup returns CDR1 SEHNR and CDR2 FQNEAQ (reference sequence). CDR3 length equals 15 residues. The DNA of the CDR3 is TGTGCCAGCAGCTTAGCGCTGGGGGACAGGACCCCGCGGGACTTC. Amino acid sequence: CASSLALGDRTPRDF.

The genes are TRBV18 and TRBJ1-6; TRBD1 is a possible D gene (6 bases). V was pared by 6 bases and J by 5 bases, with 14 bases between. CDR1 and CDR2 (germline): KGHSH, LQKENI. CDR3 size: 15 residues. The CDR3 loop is CASSLGTRNNSPLHF. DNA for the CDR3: TGTGCCAGCTCCCTCGGGACACGAAATAATTCACCCCTCCACTTT.

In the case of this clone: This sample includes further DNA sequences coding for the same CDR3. CDR3 loop: CASSLAGEDTQYF. DNA of the CDR3: TGCGCCAGCAGCTTGGCGGGAGAGGATACGCAGTATTTT. This rearrangement joins TRBV5-1 to TRBJ2-3; possible D gene TRBD2, 6 bases. Per the germline V gene, CDR1 is SGHRS and CDR2 is YFSETQ. V was clipped by 0 bases and J by 6 bases, with 8 bases between them. The CDR3 is 13 amino acids.

CDR3 sequence reads: CASSLGGRYYEQYV. The DNA for the CDR3 is TGTGCCAGCAGCTTGGGTGGCCGTTACTACGAGCAGTACGTC. This rearrangement joins TRBV5-6 to TRBJ2-7, with D unresolved. The CDR3 runs to 14 residues. Germline V gene lookup returns CDR1 SGHDT and CDR2 YYEEEE. V gave up 0 bases and J gave up 3 bases, with 10 bases separating them.

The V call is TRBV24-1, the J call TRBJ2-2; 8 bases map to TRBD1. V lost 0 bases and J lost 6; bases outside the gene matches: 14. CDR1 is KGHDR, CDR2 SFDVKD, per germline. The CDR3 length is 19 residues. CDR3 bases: TGTGCCACCAGTGATTTGCAGTACGAACAGGGGGGTTTCCCCGGGGAGCTGTTTTTT. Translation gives CATSDLQYEQGGFPGELFF.

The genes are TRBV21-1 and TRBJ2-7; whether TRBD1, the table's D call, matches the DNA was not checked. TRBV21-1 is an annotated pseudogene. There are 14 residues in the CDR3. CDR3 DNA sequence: TGTGCCAGCAGCAGGAGGGGGCCCATCTACGAGCAGTACGTC. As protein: CASSRRGPIYEQYV.

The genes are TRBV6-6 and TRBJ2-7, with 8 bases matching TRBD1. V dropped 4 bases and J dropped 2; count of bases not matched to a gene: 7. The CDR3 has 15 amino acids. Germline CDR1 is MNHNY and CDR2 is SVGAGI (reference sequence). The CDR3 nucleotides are TGTGCCAGCAGTTCCAGGGGGCCCACCGCCTACGAGCAGTACGTC. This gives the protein CASSSRGPTAYEQYV.

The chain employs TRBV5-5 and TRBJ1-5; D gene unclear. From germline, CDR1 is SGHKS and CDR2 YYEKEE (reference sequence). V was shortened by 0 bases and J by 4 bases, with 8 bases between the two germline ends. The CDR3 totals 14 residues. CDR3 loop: CASSLEQPNQPQHF. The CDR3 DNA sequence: TGTGCCAGCAGCTTGGAACAGCCAAATCAGCCCCAGCATTTT.

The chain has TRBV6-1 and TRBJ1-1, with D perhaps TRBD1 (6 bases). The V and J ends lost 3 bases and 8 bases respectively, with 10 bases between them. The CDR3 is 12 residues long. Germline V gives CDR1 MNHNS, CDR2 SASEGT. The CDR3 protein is CASSEGAGEAFF. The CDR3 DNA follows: TGTGCCAGCAGTGAGGGGGCTGGGGAAGCTTTCTTT.

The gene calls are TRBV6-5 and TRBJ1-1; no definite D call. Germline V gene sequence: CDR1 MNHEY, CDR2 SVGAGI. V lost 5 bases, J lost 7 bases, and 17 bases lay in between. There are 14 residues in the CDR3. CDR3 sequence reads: CASSPSGGYGEAFF. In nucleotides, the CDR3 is TGTGCCAGCAGTCCGAGTGGAGGGTATGGTGAAGCTTTCTTT.

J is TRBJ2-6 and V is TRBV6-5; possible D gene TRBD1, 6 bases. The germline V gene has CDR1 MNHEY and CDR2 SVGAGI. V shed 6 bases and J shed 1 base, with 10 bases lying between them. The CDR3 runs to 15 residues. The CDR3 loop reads CASRLGTSGANVLTF. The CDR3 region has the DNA TGTGCCAGCAGACTCGGGACATCTGGGGCCAACGTCCTGACTTTC.

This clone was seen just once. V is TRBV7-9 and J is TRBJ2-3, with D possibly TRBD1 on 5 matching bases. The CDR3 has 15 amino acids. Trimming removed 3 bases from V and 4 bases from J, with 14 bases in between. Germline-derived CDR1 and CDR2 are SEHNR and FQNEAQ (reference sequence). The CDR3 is CASSFKSLRADTQYF. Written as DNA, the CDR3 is TGTGCCAGCAGCTTTAAGTCCCTCAGGGCAGATACGCAGTATTTT. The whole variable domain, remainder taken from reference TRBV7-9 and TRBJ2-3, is DTGVSQNPRHKITKRGQNVTFRCDPISEHNRLYWYRQTLGQGPEFLTYFQNEAQLEKSRLLSDRFSAERPKGSFSTLEIQRTEQGDSAMYLCASSFKSLRADTQYFGPGTRLTVL.

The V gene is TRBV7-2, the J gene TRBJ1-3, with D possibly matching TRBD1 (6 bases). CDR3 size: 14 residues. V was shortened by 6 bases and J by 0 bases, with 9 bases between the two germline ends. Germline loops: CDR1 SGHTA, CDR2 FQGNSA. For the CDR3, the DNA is TGTGCCAGCAGTTGGGACATCTCTGGAAACACCATATATTTT. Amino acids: CASSWDISGNTIYF.

DNA for the CDR3: TGTGCCAGCAGCCCCGGGACAGGGAATGAAAAACTGTTTTTT. This codes for CASSPGTGNEKLFF. The gene calls are TRBV3-1 (or the pseudogene TRBV3-2) and TRBJ1-4; 9 nucleotides align to TRBD1. CDR1 and CDR2 from the germline V gene are LGHDT and YNNKEL (reference sequence). The CDR3 covers 14 residues. V lost 4 bases and J lost 5; bases outside the gene matches: 2.

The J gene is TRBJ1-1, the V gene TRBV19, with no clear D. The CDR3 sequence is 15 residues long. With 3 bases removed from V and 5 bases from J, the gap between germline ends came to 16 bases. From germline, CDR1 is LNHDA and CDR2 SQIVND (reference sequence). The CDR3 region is CASSIPSIRRTEAFF. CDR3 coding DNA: TGTGCCAGTAGTATCCCGAGCATAAGGAGGACTGAAGCTTTCTTT.

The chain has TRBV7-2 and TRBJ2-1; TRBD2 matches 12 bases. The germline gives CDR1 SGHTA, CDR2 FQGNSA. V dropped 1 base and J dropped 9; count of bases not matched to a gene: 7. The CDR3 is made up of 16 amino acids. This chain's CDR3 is CASSLDPSGGAREQFF. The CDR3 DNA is TGTGCCAGCAGCTTAGACCCTAGCGGGGGGGCCCGTGAGCAGTTCTTC.

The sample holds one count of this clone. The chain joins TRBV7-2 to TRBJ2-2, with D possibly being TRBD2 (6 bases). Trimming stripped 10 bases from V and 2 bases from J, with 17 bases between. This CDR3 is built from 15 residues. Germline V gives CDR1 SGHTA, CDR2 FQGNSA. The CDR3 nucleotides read TGTGCCACTGGAAATTGGCGGGGTAACACCGGGGAGCTGTTTTTT. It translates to CATGNWRGNTGELFF.

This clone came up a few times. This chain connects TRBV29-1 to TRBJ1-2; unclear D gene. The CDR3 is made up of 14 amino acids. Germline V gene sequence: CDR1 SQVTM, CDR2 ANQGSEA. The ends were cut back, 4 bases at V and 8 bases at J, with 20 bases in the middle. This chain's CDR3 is CSVVLGLRSDGYTF. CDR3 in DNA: TGCAGCGTTGTTTTAGGACTCCGGTCGGACGGCTACACCTTC.

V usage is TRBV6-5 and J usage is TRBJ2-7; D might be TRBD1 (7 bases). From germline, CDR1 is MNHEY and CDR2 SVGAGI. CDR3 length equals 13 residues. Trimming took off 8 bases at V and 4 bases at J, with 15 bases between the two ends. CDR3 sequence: CASQGGLNYEQYV. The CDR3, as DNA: TGTGCCAGCCAGGGGGGCCTTAATTACGAGCAGTACGTC.

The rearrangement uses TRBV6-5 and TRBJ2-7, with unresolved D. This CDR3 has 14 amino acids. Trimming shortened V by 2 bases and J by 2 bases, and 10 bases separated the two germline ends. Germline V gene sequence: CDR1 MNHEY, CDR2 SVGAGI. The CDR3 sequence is CASSYAEVTYEQYF. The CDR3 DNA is TGTGCCAGCAGTTACGCCGAGGTCACCTACGAGCAGTACTTC.

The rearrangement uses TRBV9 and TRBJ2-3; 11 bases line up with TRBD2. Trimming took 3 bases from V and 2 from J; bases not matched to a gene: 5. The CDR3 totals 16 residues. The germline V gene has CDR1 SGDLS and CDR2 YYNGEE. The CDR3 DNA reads TGTGCCAGCAGCGAAGGGACTAGCGGAGACACAGATACGCAGTATTTT. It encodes CASSEGTSGDTDTQYF.

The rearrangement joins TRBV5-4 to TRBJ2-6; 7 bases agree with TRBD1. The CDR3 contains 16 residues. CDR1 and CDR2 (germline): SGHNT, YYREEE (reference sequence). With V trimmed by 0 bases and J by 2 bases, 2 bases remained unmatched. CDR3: CASSLGQGPGANVLTF. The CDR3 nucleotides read TGTGCCAGCAGCTTGGGACAGGGCCCTGGGGCCAACGTCCTGACTTTC.